This TCR beta chain was obtained from a study of patients and donors after allogeneic stem cell transplantation. In TCRdb, the RT-PCR reads were re-called with MiXCR into one record per CDR3 protein. The sample lists some 960,000 distinct CDR3 sequences; about a sixth were seen once. This CDR3 region has 12 residues. Trimming shortened V by 3 bases and J by 3 bases, and 6 bases separated the two germline ends. The chain combines TRBV12-3 or TRBV12-4 with TRBJ2-7, with unresolved D. The material sequenced was blood, either unsorted or a sorted T cell fraction (not recorded which). This clonotype originated in a human donor who was either an allogeneic HSCT recipient or a stem cell or donor lymphocyte infusion donor (not recorded which). It is not recorded whose cells these are; they may come from a transplant donor. CDR3 DNA: TGTGCCAGCAGTTTGAAGAACTACGAGCAGTACTTC. Residues: CASSLKNYEQYF.